This TCR beta chain was recorded in a study of blood T cell repertoires in COVID-19. Original handling: Counts of nucleated cells, estimated from reference gene primer amplification, were obtained. Libraries were prepared by immunoSEQ multiplex PCR; TCRdb keeps only in-frame clonotypes and omits some of them. Clonal size and the V and J genes are those of that table, whereas D and trimming came from the DNA. Here the sample spans hundreds of thousands of clones, 89% being singletons. This CDR3 is 15 amino acids long. From germline, CDR1 is SEHNR and CDR2 FQNEAQ (reference sequence). V was shortened by 1 base and J by 6 bases, with 15 bases between the two germline ends. The study drew participants aged about 18 to 95 years from approximately 25 US areas. Participant-given clinical history determined each cohort assignment.

V and J are TRBV7-9 and TRBJ1-2; D not resolved. The receptor's source is a woman in her forties who had recovered from COVID-19. Material: PBMCs or T cells enriched from blood (not recorded which). The CDR3 DNA reads as TGTGCCAGCAGCTTAGAGCACCGGGGTTTGAATGGCTACACCTTC. This encodes CASSLEHRGLNGYTF.